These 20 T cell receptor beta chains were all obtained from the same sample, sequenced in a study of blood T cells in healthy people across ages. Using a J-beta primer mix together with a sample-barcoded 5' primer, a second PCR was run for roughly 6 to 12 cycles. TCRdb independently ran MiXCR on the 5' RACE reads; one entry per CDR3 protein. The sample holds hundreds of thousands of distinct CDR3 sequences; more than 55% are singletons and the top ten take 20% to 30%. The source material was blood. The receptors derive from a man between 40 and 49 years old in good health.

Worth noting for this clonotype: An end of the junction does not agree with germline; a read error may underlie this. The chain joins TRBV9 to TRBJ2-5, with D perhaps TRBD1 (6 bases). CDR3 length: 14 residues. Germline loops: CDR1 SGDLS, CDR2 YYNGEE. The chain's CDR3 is CASTVGDTQETQYF. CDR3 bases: TGTGCCAGCACCGTAGGGGACACTCAAGAGACCCAGTACTTC. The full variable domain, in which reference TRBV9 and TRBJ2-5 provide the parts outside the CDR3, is DSGVTQTPKHLITATGQRVTLRCSPRSGDLSVYWYQQSLDQGLQFLIQYYNGEERAKGNILERFSAQQFPDLHSELNLSSLELGDSALYFCASTVGDTQETQYFGPGTRLLVL.

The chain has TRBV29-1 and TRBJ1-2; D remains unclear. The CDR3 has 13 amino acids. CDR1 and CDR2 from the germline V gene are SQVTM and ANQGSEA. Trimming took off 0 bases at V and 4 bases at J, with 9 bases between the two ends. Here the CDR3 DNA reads TGCAGCGTTGAAGAACGACTCACCTATGGCTACACCTTC. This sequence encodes CSVEERLTYGYTF.

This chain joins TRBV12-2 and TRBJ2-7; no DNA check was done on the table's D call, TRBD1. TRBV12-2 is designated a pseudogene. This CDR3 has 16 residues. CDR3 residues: CASRSRQGLGTYEQYF. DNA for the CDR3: TGTGCAAGTCGCTCCCGACAGGGGCTAGGGACCTACGAGCAGTACTTC.

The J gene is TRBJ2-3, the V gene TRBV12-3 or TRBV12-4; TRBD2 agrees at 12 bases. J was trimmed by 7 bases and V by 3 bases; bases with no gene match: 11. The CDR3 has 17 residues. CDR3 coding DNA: TGTGCCAGCAGTTTTATCCTAGCGGGAGGGCCGGGGAATACGCAGTATTTT. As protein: CASSFILAGGPGNTQYF.

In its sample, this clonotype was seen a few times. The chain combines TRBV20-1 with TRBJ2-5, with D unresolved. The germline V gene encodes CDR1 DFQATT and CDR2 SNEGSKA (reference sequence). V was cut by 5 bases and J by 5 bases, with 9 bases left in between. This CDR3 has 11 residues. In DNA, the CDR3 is TGCAGTGCTCAGGTCCGGGAGACCCAGTACTTC. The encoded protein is CSAQVRETQYF.

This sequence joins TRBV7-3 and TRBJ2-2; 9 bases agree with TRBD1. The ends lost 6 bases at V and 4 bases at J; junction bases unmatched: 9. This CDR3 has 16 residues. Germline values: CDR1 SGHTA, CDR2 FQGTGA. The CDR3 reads CASRGQGTSGTGELFF. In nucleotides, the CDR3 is TGTGCCAGCAGAGGACAGGGGACTTCGGGCACCGGGGAGCTGTTTTTT.

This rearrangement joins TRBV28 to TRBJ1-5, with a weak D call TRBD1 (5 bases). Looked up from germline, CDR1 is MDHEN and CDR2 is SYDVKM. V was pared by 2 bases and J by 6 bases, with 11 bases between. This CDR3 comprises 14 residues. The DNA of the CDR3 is TGTGCCAGCAGTTTAGGGGGAACCCGTCAGCCCCAGCATTTT. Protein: CASSLGGTRQPQHF.

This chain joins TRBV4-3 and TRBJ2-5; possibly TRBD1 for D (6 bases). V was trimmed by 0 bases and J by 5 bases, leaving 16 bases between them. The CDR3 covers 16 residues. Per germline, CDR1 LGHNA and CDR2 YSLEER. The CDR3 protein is CASSQELGIRGETQYF. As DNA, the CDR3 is TGCGCCAGCAGCCAAGAGTTAGGAATTAGGGGGGAGACCCAGTACTTC.

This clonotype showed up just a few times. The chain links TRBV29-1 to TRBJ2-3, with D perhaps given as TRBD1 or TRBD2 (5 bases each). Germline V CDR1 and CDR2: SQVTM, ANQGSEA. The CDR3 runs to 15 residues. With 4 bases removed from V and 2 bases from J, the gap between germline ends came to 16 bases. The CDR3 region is CSVGFWGKATDTQYF. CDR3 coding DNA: TGCAGCGTTGGTTTCTGGGGGAAAGCCACAGATACGCAGTATTTT.

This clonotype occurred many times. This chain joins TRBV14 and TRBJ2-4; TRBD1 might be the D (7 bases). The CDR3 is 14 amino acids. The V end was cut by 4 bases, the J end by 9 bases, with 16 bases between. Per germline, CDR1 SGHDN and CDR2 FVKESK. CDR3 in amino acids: CASSPGQEGVIQYF. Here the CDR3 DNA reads TGTGCCAGCAGCCCAGGACAGGAGGGGGTCATTCAGTACTTC.

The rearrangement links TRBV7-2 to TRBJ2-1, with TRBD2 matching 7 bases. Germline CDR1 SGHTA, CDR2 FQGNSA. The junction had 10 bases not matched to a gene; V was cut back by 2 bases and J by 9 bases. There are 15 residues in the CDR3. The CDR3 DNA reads TGTGCCAGCAGCTTACGCGGTGGGAGGGCCGTTGAGCAGTTCTTC. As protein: CASSLRGGRAVEQFF.

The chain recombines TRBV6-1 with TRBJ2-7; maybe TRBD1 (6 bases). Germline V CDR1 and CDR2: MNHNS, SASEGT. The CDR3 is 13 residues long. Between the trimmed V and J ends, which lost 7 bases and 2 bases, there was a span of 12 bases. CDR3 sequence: CASNQGGTYEQYF. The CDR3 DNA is TGTGCCAGCAATCAAGGGGGAACCTACGAGCAGTACTTC.

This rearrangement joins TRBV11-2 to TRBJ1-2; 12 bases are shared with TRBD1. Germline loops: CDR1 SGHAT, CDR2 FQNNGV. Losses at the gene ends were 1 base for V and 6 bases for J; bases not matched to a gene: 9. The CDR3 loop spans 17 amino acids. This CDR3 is CASSLGIGTGGVNGYTF. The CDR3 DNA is TGTGCCAGCAGCTTAGGAATCGGGACAGGGGGCGTTAATGGCTACACCTTC.

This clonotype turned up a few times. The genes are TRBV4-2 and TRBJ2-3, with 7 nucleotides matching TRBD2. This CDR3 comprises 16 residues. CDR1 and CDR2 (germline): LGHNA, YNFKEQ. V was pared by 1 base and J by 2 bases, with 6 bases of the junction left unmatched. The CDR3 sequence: CASSQVRDYDTDTQYF. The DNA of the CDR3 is TGTGCCAGCAGCCAAGTCCGGGACTACGACACAGATACGCAGTATTTT.

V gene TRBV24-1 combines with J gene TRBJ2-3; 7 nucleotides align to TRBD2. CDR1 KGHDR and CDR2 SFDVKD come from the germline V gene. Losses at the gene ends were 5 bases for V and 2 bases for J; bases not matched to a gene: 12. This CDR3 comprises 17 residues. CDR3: CATSGPVLAENTDTQYF. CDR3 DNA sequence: TGTGCCACCAGTGGTCCTGTTCTAGCGGAAAACACAGATACGCAGTATTTT.

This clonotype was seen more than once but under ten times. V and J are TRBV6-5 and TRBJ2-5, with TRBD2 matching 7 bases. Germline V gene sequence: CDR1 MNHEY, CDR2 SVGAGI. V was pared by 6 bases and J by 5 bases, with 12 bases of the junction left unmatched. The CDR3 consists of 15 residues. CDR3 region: CASRHGTTIGETQYF. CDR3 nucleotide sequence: TGTGCCAGCAGACACGGGACTACCATAGGGGAGACCCAGTACTTC.

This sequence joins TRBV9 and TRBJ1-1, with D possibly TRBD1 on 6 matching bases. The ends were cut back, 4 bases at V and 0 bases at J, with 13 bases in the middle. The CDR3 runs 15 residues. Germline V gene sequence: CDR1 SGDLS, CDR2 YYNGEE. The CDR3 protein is CASSPDRLMNTEAFF. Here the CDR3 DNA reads TGTGCCAGCAGCCCCGACAGGCTCATGAACACTGAAGCTTTCTTT. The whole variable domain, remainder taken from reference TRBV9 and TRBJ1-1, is DSGVTQTPKHLITATGQRVTLRCSPRSGDLSVYWYQQSLDQGLQFLIQYYNGEERAKGNILERFSAQQFPDLHSELNLSSLELGDSALYFCASSPDRLMNTEAFFGQGTRLTVV.

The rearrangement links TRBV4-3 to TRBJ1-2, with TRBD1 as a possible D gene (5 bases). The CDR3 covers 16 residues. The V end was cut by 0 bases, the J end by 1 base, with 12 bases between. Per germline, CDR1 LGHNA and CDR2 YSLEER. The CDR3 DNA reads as TGCGCCAGCAGCCAAGATGGTGTTCAGGGTAACTATGGCTACACCTTC. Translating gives CASSQDGVQGNYGYTF.

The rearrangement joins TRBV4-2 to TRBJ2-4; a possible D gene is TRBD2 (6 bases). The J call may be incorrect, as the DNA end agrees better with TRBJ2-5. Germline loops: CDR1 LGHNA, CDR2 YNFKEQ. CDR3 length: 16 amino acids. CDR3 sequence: CASSQIPNGGEETQYF. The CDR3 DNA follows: TGTGCCAGCAGCCAAATCCCGAACGGGGGTGAAGAGACCCAGTACTTC.

In DNA, the CDR3 is TGTGCCAGCAGTTCAGCGGATGGGGCTAGCGGGAGTCGGTGGAATGAGCAGTTCTTC. This encodes CASSSADGASGSRWNEQFF. The J gene is TRBJ2-1, the V gene TRBV28, with 10 bases fitting TRBD2. Germline CDR1 is MDHEN and CDR2 is SYDVKM. This CDR3 is built from 19 residues. The trim removed 4 bases at V and 7 bases at J, leaving 19 bases unmatched.